This is a list of T cell receptor beta chains from one sample in a study of cytomegalovirus exposure and HLA in healthy donors. TCRdb's table, derived via immunoSEQ multiplex PCR, lists solely in-frame clones and lacks some. The sample records 100,000 to 150,000 clones, roughly 77% being singletons. The specimen sequenced was PBMCs. The receptors stem from a man aged 25 to 40 in good health and CMV-seronegative. The CDR3 runs from the conserved cysteine through the conserved F or W. A D gene is named only where the DNA matches it firmly. Clone size is shown for a subset of rows, as once, few, many or a class of expanded clone.

>TRBJ1-6|-|TRBV5-6|-
CASSLGRDNSPLHF
TGTGCCAGCAGCTTAGGTCGGGATAATTCACCCCTCCACTTT
>TRBJ1-5|-|TRBV2|-
CASSRGTSNQPQHF
TGTGCCAGCAGTAGGGGGACGAGCAATCAGCCCCAGCATTTT
>TRBJ1-1|few|TRBV4-3|-
CASSQDQIRGEAFF
TGCGCCAGCAGCCAAGATCAAATAAGGGGTGAAGCTTTCTTT
>TRBJ2-3|-|TRBV29-1|TRBD2
CSVVWLAGGPLNTDTQYF
TGCAGCGTTGTTTGGCTAGCGGGAGGGCCGCTTAACACAGATACGCAGTATTTT
>TRBJ2-7|-|TRBV7-2|TRBD2
CASSLTSGTYEQYF
TGTGCCAGCAGCCTTACTAGCGGGACCTACGAGCAGTACTTC
>TRBJ2-1|-|TRBV27|TRBD2
CASSFKLSVAGAVSDEQFF
TGTGCCAGCAGTTTTAAATTGTCGGTAGCGGGAGCGGTATCGGATGAGCAGTTCTTC
>TRBJ1-1|-|TRBV11-2|-
CASSPQGLNTEAFF
TGTGCCAGCAGCCCCCAGGGGTTGAACACTGAAGCTTTCTTT
>TRBJ1-5|-|TRBV2|TRBD1
CASSGQGAGQPQHF
TGTGCCAGCAGTGGGCAGGGGGCAGGACAGCCCCAGCATTTT
>TRBJ2-7|-|TRBV11-2|-
CASSLGGRYEQYF
TGTGCCAGCAGCTTGGGGGGGCGGTACGAGCAGTACTTC
>TRBJ2-2|-|TRBV5-1|TRBD1
CASSLETGVPTGELFF
TGCGCCAGCAGCTTGGAGACAGGGGTCCCCACCGGGGAGCTGTTTTTT
>TRBJ2-5|-|TRBV2|TRBD2
CASSGTSSAETQYF
TGTGCCAGCAGTGGGACTAGCAGCGCAGAGACCCAGTACTTC